This T cell receptor (beta chain) appears in the sequencing data of a study of CD4 T cells in relation to SARS-CoV-2 and coronaviruses. Deep TCR-beta sequencing used DNA from uncultured naive and memory CD4+ T cells. Assay: immunoSEQ multiplex PCR; the TCRdb copy retains only in-frame clones and omits some. This sample has about 56,000 clones, with 92% found just once. General observations from the study: The cross-reactivity analysis covered only spike protein, not other viral proteins.

Details on this clone: Antigen: not known.

Germline V lookup: CDR1 SNHLY, CDR2 FYNNEI. Trimming left V 3 bases short and J 4 bases short, with 9 bases between. The CDR3 loop spans 14 amino acids. The origin of this receptor is an adult with COVID-19. This chain links TRBV2 with TRBJ1-4; no definite D call. The sample comprised naive CD4+ T cells from PBMCs. Subset indicated: naive CD4+ T cells isolated by negative enrichment. CDR3 DNA: TGTGCCAGCAGTGAGGGCCCCAATAATGAAAAACTGTTTTTT. As protein: CASSEGPNNEKLFF.